Included here is one TCR beta chain sequence, with context. This record belongs to a study of blood T cell repertoires in COVID-19. Turning to the study itself: Acute and convalescent COVID-19 samples came from the United States, Italy and Spain. T cells, B-cell-depleted T cells, or PBMCs supplied cDNA or gDNA.

TCRdb's table, derived via immunoSEQ multiplex PCR, lists solely in-frame clones and lacks some. This repertoire shows fewer than 250,000 clones, roughly 86% found once; its top ten account for 4%. Trimming at V came to 5 bases and at J to 3 bases, leaving 12 bases not matched to a gene. CDR3 length: 16 residues. The germline V gene encodes CDR1 MNHEY and CDR2 SMNVEV (reference sequence). V is TRBV27 and J is TRBJ1-1, with 7 bases matching TRBD1. This clonotype was sampled from a middle-aged man with acute or convalescent COVID-19. Sequenced: peripheral blood. The CDR3 bases are TGTGCCAGCAGTAAAGATCGACAGGGTTGGGACACTGAAGCTTTCTTT. It translates to CASSKDRQGWDTEAFF.